These T cell receptor beta chains were read from a single sample in a study of blood T cell repertoires in COVID-19. The repertoire was sequenced with immunoSEQ multiplex PCR; TCRdb's copy has only in-frame clones and lacks some. Found here are fewer than 200,000 clones, 65% to 90% of them singletons; the top ten hold roughly 9.1%. Source material: peripheral blood. These receptors were obtained from a man between 45 and 60 years old with active or convalescent COVID-19. Both conserved end residues are part of each CDR3. A D gene is named only where the DNA matches it firmly. Size tells how often a clone was seen (once, few, many) or the class of an expanded clone, and some rows leave it out.

size: .; J: TRBJ1-3; D: .; V: TRBV4-1; DNA: TGCGCCAGCAGCCAAGTAGGGAGACACTCTGGAAACACCATATATTTT; CDR3: CASSQVGRHSGNTIYF
size: once; J: TRBJ2-5; D: TRBD1; V: TRBV19; DNA: TGTGCCAGTAGTCCCATGACAGGGAAGGAGACCCAGTACTTC; CDR3: CASSPMTGKETQYF
size: .; J: TRBJ2-5; D: .; V: TRBV11-2; DNA: TGTGCCAGCAGCCCCGGACAGAAGGGAGAGACCCAGTACTTC; CDR3: CASSPGQKGETQYF
size: .; J: TRBJ1-5; D: TRBD1; V: TRBV18; DNA: TGTGCCAGCTCACCACCCCCAGGGGGGAACCAGCCCCAGCATTTT; CDR3: CASSPPPGGNQPQHF
size: .; J: TRBJ2-1; D: .; V: TRBV11-2; DNA: TGTGCCAGCAGCTTTGGCAGGGCGCCTGAGTACAATGAGCAGTTCTTC; CDR3: CASSFGRAPEYNEQFF
size: .; J: TRBJ2-3; D: .; V: TRBV20-1; DNA: TGCAGTGCCGTTACGCAGTATTTT; CDR3: CSAVTQYF
size: .; J: TRBJ1-3; D: .; V: TRBV19; DNA: TGTGCCAGCTTTCAACAGGGATTAGGAAACACCATATATTTT; CDR3: CASFQQGLGNTIYF
size: few; J: TRBJ2-7; D: TRBD1; V: TRBV6-5; DNA: TGTGCCAGCAGCATTAAGGGGGCTTACGAGCAGTACTTC; CDR3: CASSIKGAYEQYF
size: once; J: TRBJ1-5; D: .; V: TRBV3-1/TRBV3-2; DNA: TGTGCCAGCAGCCAATTAAATCAGCCCCAGCATTTT; CDR3: CASSQLNQPQHF
size: .; J: TRBJ1-1; D: .; V: TRBV5-1; DNA: TGCGCCAGCAGCTTGCGACAAACAGGGAACACTGAAGCTTTCTTT; CDR3: CASSLRQTGNTEAFF
size: .; J: TRBJ2-1; D: .; V: TRBV2; DNA: TGTGCCAGCGAAAGACTAGGGGATGAGCAGTTCTTC; CDR3: CASERLGDEQFF
size: .; J: TRBJ1-4; D: TRBD1; V: TRBV28; DNA: TGTGCCAGCAGTCCAGGACAGGGTCGGGAAAAACTGTTTTTT; CDR3: CASSPGQGREKLFF
size: .; J: TRBJ1-2; D: .; V: TRBV2; DNA: TGTGCCAGCAGCCCGCAGGTTGGGTATGGCTACACCTTC; CDR3: CASSPQVGYGYTF
size: .; J: TRBJ2-7; D: .; V: TRBV29-1; DNA: TGCAGCACCTATACGACAGAAACCTACGAGCAGTACTTC; CDR3: CSTYTTETYEQYF
size: .; J: TRBJ1-2; D: .; V: TRBV4-1; DNA: TGCGCCAGCAGCCATCCCCAGGCAGGGGAGTTAGTCTATGGCTACACCTTC; CDR3: CASSHPQAGELVYGYTF
size: .; J: TRBJ2-5; D: .; V: TRBV3-1/TRBV3-2; DNA: TGTGCCAGCAGCTTGGAGGGGACCCAGTACTTC; CDR3: CASSLEGTQYF
size: .; J: TRBJ2-7; D: TRBD1; V: TRBV28; DNA: TGTGCCAGCAAGAGGGACAGGGGGCCCTACGAGCAGTACTTC; CDR3: CASKRDRGPYEQYF
size: .; J: TRBJ1-2; D: TRBD1; V: TRBV12-3/TRBV12-4; DNA: TGTGCCAGCAGCCTCTCCCGGGACAGGACCTTCTTC; CDR3: CASSLSRDRTFF
size: once; J: TRBJ1-1; D: TRBD1; V: TRBV19; DNA: TGTGCCAGTAGTACCACAGGGGGAATGACTGAAGCTTTCTTT; CDR3: CASSTTGGMTEAFF
size: .; J: TRBJ1-2; D: .; V: TRBV5-1; DNA: TGCGCCAGCAGCTTGGCGGGAGTCGGCTATGGCTACACCTTC; CDR3: CASSLAGVGYGYTF
size: .; J: TRBJ1-5; D: TRBD1; V: TRBV10-2; DNA: TGCGCCAGCAGTAGGACAGGGGGCGATCAGCCCCAGCATTTT; CDR3: CASSRTGGDQPQHF
size: .; J: TRBJ1-1; D: TRBD1; V: TRBV18; DNA: TGTGCCAGCTCACCAGTGAACAGGGGGTCGAACACTGAAGCTTTCTTT; CDR3: CASSPVNRGSNTEAFF
size: .; J: TRBJ1-5; D: .; V: TRBV15; DNA: TGTGCCACCAGCAGAGAAGGAGACCGGAGCTCGTATAGCAATCAGCCCCAGCATTTT; CDR3: CATSREGDRSSYSNQPQHF
size: .; J: TRBJ2-5; D: TRBD2; V: TRBV20-1; DNA: TGCAGTGCTAGTTCGTGGGAGGGGCAAGAGACCCAGTACTTC; CDR3: CSASSWEGQETQYF
size: .; J: TRBJ2-4; D: TRBD1; V: TRBV19; DNA: TGTGCCAGTAGTTCTCCTCGGACAGGGTCAAACATTCAGTACTTC; CDR3: CASSSPRTGSNIQYF
size: .; J: TRBJ2-1; D: .; V: TRBV6-6; DNA: TGTGCCAGCAGCGAGGGTGATGAGCAGTTCTTC; CDR3: CASSEGDEQFF
size: .; J: TRBJ1-1; D: .; V: TRBV7-9; DNA: TGTGCCAGCAGTTATGCCAGGGTTGAAGCTTTCTTT; CDR3: CASSYARVEAFF
size: once; J: TRBJ2-5; D: TRBD1; V: TRBV24-1; DNA: TGTGCCGCGGCGACAGGGCTCGAAGAGACCCAGTACTTC; CDR3: CAAATGLEETQYF
size: .; J: TRBJ1-5; D: .; V: TRBV6-5; DNA: TGTGCCAGCAGTTACGGTACCCCAGCGAATCAGCCCCAGCATTTT; CDR3: CASSYGTPANQPQHF
size: .; J: TRBJ2-3; D: .; V: TRBV11-2; DNA: TGTGCCAGCAGCTTAGATTCAGGGGCTCTCGATACGCAGTATTTT; CDR3: CASSLDSGALDTQYF
size: few; J: TRBJ1-2; D: .; V: TRBV6-1; DNA: TGTGCCAGCAGTGAAGGAACAGGTTCTGGCTACACCTTC; CDR3: CASSEGTGSGYTF
size: few; J: TRBJ2-1; D: TRBD2; V: TRBV7-8; DNA: TGTGCCAGCAGCCGCGGGAGGGCCGATGAGCAGTTCTTC; CDR3: CASSRGRADEQFF
size: .; J: TRBJ1-6; D: TRBD1; V: TRBV5-1; DNA: TGCGCCAGCAGCTTGGGACAGGGGGTGTCACCCCTCCACTTT; CDR3: CASSLGQGVSPLHF
size: .; J: TRBJ1-3; D: .; V: TRBV19; DNA: TGTGCCAGTAGTCCGCAGGGGCGAGGTGGAAACACCATATATTTT; CDR3: CASSPQGRGGNTIYF
size: .; J: TRBJ1-2; D: .; V: TRBV18; DNA: TGTGCCAGCTCACCTTCTGGGAGTGGGGGCTACACCTTC; CDR3: CASSPSGSGGYTF
size: .; J: TRBJ1-4; D: .; V: TRBV18; DNA: TGTGCCAGCTCACCCCGGACAGATATGAATGAAAAACTGTTTTTT; CDR3: CASSPRTDMNEKLFF
size: .; J: TRBJ1-2; D: .; V: TRBV30; DNA: TGTGCCTGGACCAGAGGGGGGGATGGCTACACCTTC; CDR3: CAWTRGGDGYTF
size: .; J: TRBJ2-3; D: TRBD2; V: TRBV2; DNA: TGTGCCAGCAGTGAGCACGGGACTAGCGAGGGGGATACGCAGTATTTT; CDR3: CASSEHGTSEGDTQYF
size: .; J: TRBJ1-2; D: .; V: TRBV12-3/TRBV12-4; DNA: TGTGCCAGCAGTTTAGCATCCGGGGATGGCTACACCTTC; CDR3: CASSLASGDGYTF
size: few; J: TRBJ1-3; D: TRBD1; V: TRBV4-1; DNA: TGCGCCAGCAGCCAACTTTTGAACAGGGGGAACACCATATATTTT; CDR3: CASSQLLNRGNTIYF
size: .; J: TRBJ2-3; D: .; V: TRBV5-6; DNA: TGTGCCAGCAGCGGATGGACAGGCACAGATACGCAGTATTTT; CDR3: CASSGWTGTDTQYF
size: .; J: TRBJ2-2; D: .; V: TRBV6-1; DNA: TGTGCCAGCGGGCATGGGACCGGGGAGCTGTTTTTT; CDR3: CASGHGTGELFF
size: once; J: TRBJ1-1; D: .; V: TRBV19; DNA: TGTGCCAGTAAGGAACCCAGGGGTTTCAGCACTGAAGCTTTCTTT; CDR3: CASKEPRGFSTEAFF
size: .; J: TRBJ1-1; D: .; V: TRBV11-1; DNA: TGTGCCAGCAGCCCATTAGGGGGTGTGAACACTGAAGCTTTCTTT; CDR3: CASSPLGGVNTEAFF
size: .; J: TRBJ1-2; D: TRBD1; V: TRBV19; DNA: TGTGCCAGTAGTCCGGACAGGGTGAGTCACTATGGCTACACCTTC; CDR3: CASSPDRVSHYGYTF
size: once; J: TRBJ1-1; D: .; V: TRBV18; DNA: TGTGCCAGCTCACCACGAGGGATAGAAGCTTTCTTT; CDR3: CASSPRGIEAFF